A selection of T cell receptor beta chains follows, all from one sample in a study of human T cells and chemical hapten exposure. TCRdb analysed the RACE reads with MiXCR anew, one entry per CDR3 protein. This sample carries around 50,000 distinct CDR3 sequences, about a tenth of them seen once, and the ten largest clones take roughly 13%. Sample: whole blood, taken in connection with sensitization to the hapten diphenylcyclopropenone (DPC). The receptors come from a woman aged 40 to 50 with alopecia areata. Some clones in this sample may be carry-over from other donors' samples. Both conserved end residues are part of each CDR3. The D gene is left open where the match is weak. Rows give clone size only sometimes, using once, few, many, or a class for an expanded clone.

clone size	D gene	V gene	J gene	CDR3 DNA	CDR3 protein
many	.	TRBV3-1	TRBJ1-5	TGTGCCAGCAGCCAACGTCCGGGACGTCAGCCCCAGCATTTT	CASSQRPGRQPQHF
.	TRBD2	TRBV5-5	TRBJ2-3	TGTGCCAGCAGCTCGCCCGGGGGTGCGGGGGGCACAGATACGCAGTATTTT	CASSSPGGAGGTDTQYF
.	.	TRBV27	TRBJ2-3	TGTGCCAGCAAGTCGTTCGAAGGCACAGATACGCAGTATTTT	CASKSFEGTDTQYF
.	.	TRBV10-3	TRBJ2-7	TGTGCCATCAGTGAAGCTGGGGGCGAGCAGTACTTC	CAISEAGGEQYF
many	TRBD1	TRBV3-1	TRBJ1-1	TGTGCCAGCAGCCAAGATTCCTCCCGGACAGGGAACACTGAAGCTTTCTTT	CASSQDSSRTGNTEAFF
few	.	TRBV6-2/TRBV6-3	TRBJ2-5	TGTGCCAGCAGTTACTTCAAAGAGACCCAGTACTTC	CASSYFKETQYF
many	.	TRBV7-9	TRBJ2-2	TGTGCCAGCAGCTTAGCGCTAGCCCCCGGGGAGCTGTTTTTT	CASSLALAPGELFF
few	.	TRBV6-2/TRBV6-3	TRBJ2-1	TGTGCCAGCAGTTACTCGGGGGGCTACAATGAGCAGTTCTTC	CASSYSGGYNEQFF
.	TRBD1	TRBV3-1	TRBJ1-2	TGTGCCAGCAGCCGACAGGGGCTTAACTATGGCTACACCTTC	CASSRQGLNYGYTF
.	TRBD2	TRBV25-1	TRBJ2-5	TGTGCCAGCAGTCGAAGCGGGAGGGAGACCCAGTACTTC	CASSRSGRETQYF
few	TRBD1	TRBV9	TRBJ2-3	TGTGCCAGCAGCGCTTCCGGGACAGGGGCAGATACGCAGTATTTT	CASSASGTGADTQYF
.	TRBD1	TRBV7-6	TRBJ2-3	TGTGCCAGCAGCTCTGAAGGGACAGGGATCTTGAGTGGAGATACGCAGTATTTT	CASSSEGTGILSGDTQYF
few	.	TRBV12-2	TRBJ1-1	TGTGCAAGTCGCTTACTGGTTGGGGTAACGGACACTGAAGCTTTCTTT	CASRLLVGVTDTEAFF
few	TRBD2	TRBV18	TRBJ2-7	TGTGCCAGCTCACCATGGTCCGGGACTAGCGGGGGGCCGAGCTCCTACGAGCAGTACTTC	CASSPWSGTSGGPSSYEQYF
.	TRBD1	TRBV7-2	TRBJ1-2	TGTGCCAGCAGCTTCGCTGGGACAGGGATGGGCCCGGGCTACACCTTC	CASSFAGTGMGPGYTF
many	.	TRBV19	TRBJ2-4	TGTGCCAGTAAACGGCGGGGCCAGGAAAACATTCAGTACTTC	CASKRRGQENIQYF
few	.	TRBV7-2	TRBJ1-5	TGTGCCAGCAGCCCCAGACACGTTCAGCCCCAGCATTTT	CASSPRHVQPQHF
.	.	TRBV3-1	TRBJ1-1	TGTGCCAGCAGCCAAGATCTGTGGAGGACAGATGAAGCTTTCTTT	CASSQDLWRTDEAFF
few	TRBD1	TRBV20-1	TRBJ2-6	TGCAGTGCTAGAGATCTTCAGGGGGCATTATCTGGGGCCAACGTCCTGACTTTC	CSARDLQGALSGANVLTF
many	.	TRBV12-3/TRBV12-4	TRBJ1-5	TGTGCCAGCAGTGGGACCCTTAGCAATCAGCCCCAGCATTTT	CASSGTLSNQPQHF
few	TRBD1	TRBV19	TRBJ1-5	TGTGCCAGTAGTATCCCGGGGAGGGGGCTGCATCAGCCCCAGCATTTT	CASSIPGRGLHQPQHF
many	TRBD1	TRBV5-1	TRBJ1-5	TGCGCCAGCAGCTTGACAGGGGGTGAAGTTCAGCCCCAGCATTTT	CASSLTGGEVQPQHF
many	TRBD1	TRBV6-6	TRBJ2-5	TGTGCCAGCAGCCACAGGAGGACAGGGGGAACTACCAGGAAGACCCAGTACTTC	CASSHRRTGGTTRKTQYF
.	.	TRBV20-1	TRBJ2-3	TGCAGTGGACAGGGCACAGATACGCAGTATTTT	CSGQGTDTQYF
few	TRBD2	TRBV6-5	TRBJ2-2	TGTGCCAGCAAGCGGGGGCAGACGAACACCGGGGAGCTGTTTTTT	CASKRGQTNTGELFF
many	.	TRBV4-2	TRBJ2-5	TGTGCCAGCAGCGGAGAGACCCAGTACTTC	CASSGETQYF
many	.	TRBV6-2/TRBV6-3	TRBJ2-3	TGTGCCAGCAGTTTGGGGGGAGGAGGGAGAGATACGCAGTATTTT	CASSLGGGGRDTQYF
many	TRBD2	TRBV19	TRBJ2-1	TGTGCCAGTAGTATAGCTCTAGCGGGGTCACAGTTCTTC	CASSIALAGSQFF
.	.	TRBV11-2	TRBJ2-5	TGTGCCAGCAGCACCTGGGCTAGTCGGGAGACCCAGTACTTC	CASSTWASRETQYF
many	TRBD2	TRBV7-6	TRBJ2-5	TGTGCCAGCAGCTTAGCGGAGAGCGGGGGCTCAGAGACCCAGTACTTC	CASSLAESGGSETQYF
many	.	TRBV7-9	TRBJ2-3	TGTGCCAGCAGCCAAAAGCTAGATACGCAGTATTTT	CASSQKLDTQYF
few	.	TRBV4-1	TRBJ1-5	TGCGCCAGCAGCCAAGAACCAGGGTTCCAGCCCCAGCATTTT	CASSQEPGFQPQHF
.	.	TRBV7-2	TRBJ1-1	TGTGCCAGCAGCCCGCAGGGCCAGAACACTGAAGCTTTCTTT	CASSPQGQNTEAFF
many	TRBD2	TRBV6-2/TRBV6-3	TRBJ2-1	TGTGCCAGCAGTTCACCGGGACTAGCAAGGAATGAGCAGTTCTTC	CASSSPGLARNEQFF
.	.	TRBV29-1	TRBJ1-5	TGCAGCGTCAGAGGACACAATAGCAATCAGCCCCAGCATTTT	CSVRGHNSNQPQHF
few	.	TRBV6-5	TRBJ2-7	TGTGCCAGCAGTTACTCGATCTGGAGGAGGGACAAGCCCTACGAGCAGTACTTC	CASSYSIWRRDKPYEQYF
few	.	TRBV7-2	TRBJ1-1	TGTGCCAGCAGCTTAGGGGGGGCCGACACTGAAGCTTTCTTT	CASSLGGADTEAFF
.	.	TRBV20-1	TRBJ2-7	TGCAGTGCGGTCTACAGGGCCTCCTACGAGCAGTACTTC	CSAVYRASYEQYF
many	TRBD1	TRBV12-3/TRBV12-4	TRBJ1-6	TGTGCCAGCAGTCCCCCGGACAGGCCAGTCCCCATTTCTAATTCACCCCTCCACTTT	CASSPPDRPVPISNSPLHF
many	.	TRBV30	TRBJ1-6	TGTGCCTGGAATCCTCGACAGCGATATAATTCACCCCTCCACTTT	CAWNPRQRYNSPLHF
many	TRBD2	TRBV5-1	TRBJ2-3	TGCGCCAGCAGCTTGGCTAGCGGGGTTACAGATACGCAGTATTTT	CASSLASGVTDTQYF
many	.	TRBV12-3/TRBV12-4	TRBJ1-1	TGTGCCAGCAGCCTGTGGGACACTGAAGCTTTCTTT	CASSLWDTEAFF
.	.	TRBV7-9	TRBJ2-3	TGTGCCAGCAGCCCCCTGGGGGCGAACACAGATACGCAGTATTTT	CASSPLGANTDTQYF
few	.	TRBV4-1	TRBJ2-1	TGCGCCAGCAGCCAAGTCCCTTCCTATGAGCAGTTCTTC	CASSQVPSYEQFF
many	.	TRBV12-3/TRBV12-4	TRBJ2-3	TGTGCCAGCAGTTTAGTAGGCTTCGGAACGCAGTATTTT	CASSLVGFGTQYF